This note documents a single TCR beta chain sequence. This receptor's antigen is unknown. No much larger clone is present one base from it, and per-base qualities are unavailable. This sample is drawn from a study of T cells after somatic rescue of genetic block (dated by TCRdb to the early 2020s). Regarding the complete study: What the study looked at was long-term robustness, specifically in a T-cell system that came about through somatic rescue of a genetic block in T-cell development.

The method behind the library was the immunoSEQ multiplex PCR assay. Entries here come from immuneACCESS through TCRdb and include only in-frame sequences with V and J called. Some clones fail to appear in such tables; in the studies checked, an unresolved V gene covers under half of the shortfall, and the cause of the remainder is unknown. The table for this sample lists under 150,000 clones; 75% to 95% of them were counted only once. The ten largest clones take up more than 1.4% of the sample. From cysteine to phenylalanine, the CDR3 is 17 amino acids long. CDR3 DNA is the only sequence kept; it has 51 bases, read in frame from the first base. V is cut by 2 bases and J by 3 bases, and the space between the germline ends is 19 bases. As encoded in the germline V gene, CDR1 is SGHVS while CDR2 is FNYEAQ.

Recombination linked TRBV7-6 to TRBJ1-2, with TRBD1 tentatively as D gene (5 bases match). This TCR was recovered from a woman aged 18-29 years. The sequenced material came from peripheral blood mononuclear cells (PBMCs). The sequenced DNA is TGTGCCAGCAGCTTAAATGACCGGGCAGGGCTTCACTATGGCTACACCTTC. This sequence encodes CASSLNDRAGLHYGYTF.